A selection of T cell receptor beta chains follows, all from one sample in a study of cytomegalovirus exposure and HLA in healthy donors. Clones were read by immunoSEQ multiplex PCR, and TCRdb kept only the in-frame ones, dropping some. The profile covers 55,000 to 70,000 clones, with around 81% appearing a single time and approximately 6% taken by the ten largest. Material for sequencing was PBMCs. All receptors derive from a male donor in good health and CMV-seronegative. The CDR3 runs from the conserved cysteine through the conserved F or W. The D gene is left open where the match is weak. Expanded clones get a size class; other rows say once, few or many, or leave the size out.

CASRTTGTTRGNTEAFF TGTGCCAGTAGAACGACGGGGACAACTCGAGGGAACACTGAAGCTTTCTTT TRBJ1-1 - - TRBV19
CASSIELGRHTEAFF TGTGCCAGTAGTATAGAATTGGGCCGCCACACTGAAGCTTTCTTT TRBJ1-1 - - TRBV19
CASSQFSTGEDTQYF TGCGCCAGCAGCCAATTTTCCACAGGGGAGGATACGCAGTATTTT TRBJ2-3 - TRBD1 TRBV4-3
CASSIRPKRLAGGLTQYF TGTGCCAGCAGCATCCGACCTAAACGACTAGCGGGGGGGTTGACCCAGTACTTC TRBJ2-5 - - TRBV12-1
CASSIQSTNEKLFF TGTGCCAGCAGTATACAGTCAACTAATGAAAAACTGTTTTTT TRBJ1-4 - - TRBV27
CASSPGGSLNTEAFF TGTGCCAGCAGCCCCGGCGGGTCACTGAACACTGAAGCTTTCTTT TRBJ1-1 - - TRBV28
CASSPTGGAYNEQFF TGTGCCAGCAGCCCTACAGGGGGCGCCTACAATGAGCAGTTCTTC TRBJ2-1 - TRBD1 TRBV7-2
CASSRTGGEQYF TGTGCCAGCAGTCGGACAGGTGGCGAGCAGTACTTC TRBJ2-7 once TRBD1 TRBV2
CASSLGTGTVGNYGYTF TGTGCCAGCTCTCTCGGGACAGGCACAGTAGGTAACTATGGCTACACCTTC TRBJ1-2 - TRBD1 TRBV18
CASSQDHRTLGTEAFF TGCGCCAGCAGCCAAGATCACAGGACGTTGGGGACTGAAGCTTTCTTT TRBJ1-1 - - TRBV4-3
CASSFREISTDTQYF TGTGCCAGCAGCTTTCGCGAGATTAGCACAGATACGCAGTATTTT TRBJ2-3 - - TRBV7-2
CAISDPSPQEAHSGNTIYF TGTGCCATCAGTGACCCCAGTCCGCAAGAGGCCCACTCTGGAAACACCATATATTTT TRBJ1-3 - - TRBV10-3
CASRQITGTVYNEQFF TGTGCCAGCAGGCAAATAACCGGGACAGTCTACAATGAGCAGTTCTTC TRBJ2-1 - TRBD1 TRBV7-8
CASWAGEGGELFF TGTGCCAGCTGGGCAGGGGAGGGCGGGGAGCTGTTTTTT TRBJ2-2 few - TRBV6-5
CASSQEAGTLHTGELFF TGCGCCAGCAGCCAAGAGGCAGGGACACTCCACACCGGGGAGCTGTTTTTT TRBJ2-2 - - TRBV4-3
CASSLAAGPDYEQYF TGCGCCAGCAGCTTGGCTGCAGGCCCGGACTACGAGCAGTACTTC TRBJ2-7 - - TRBV5-1
CASSLSRVYEQYF TGTGCCAGCAGCTTATCCAGGGTCTACGAGCAGTACTTC TRBJ2-7 - - TRBV7-9
CASSLTYSGKLDPEQYF TGTGCCAGCAGCTTAACCTACTCCGGGAAGTTGGATCCCGAGCAGTACTTC TRBJ2-7 once - TRBV7-3
CASSSRGGGNEQYF TGTGCCAGCAGCTCCCGCGGGGGGGGAAACGAGCAGTACTTC TRBJ2-7 - TRBD2 TRBV5-6
CASSQEGRGHYGYTF TGTGCCAGCAGCCAAGAGGGCAGGGGGCACTATGGCTACACCTTC TRBJ1-2 - TRBD1 TRBV4-2
CASSEWASTDTQYF TGTGCCAGCAGTGAATGGGCTTCTACAGATACGCAGTATTTT TRBJ2-3 - - TRBV2
CASSLRGQPQHF TGTGCCAGCAGTTTAAGGGGTCAGCCCCAGCATTTT TRBJ1-5 - - TRBV27
CASGYPGNQPQHF TGTGCTAGCGGTTACCCCGGCAATCAGCCCCAGCATTTT TRBJ1-5 - - TRBV6-5
CALEVGGHEKLFF TGTGCCTTGGAAGTAGGGGGCCATGAAAAACTGTTTTTT TRBJ1-4 - TRBD1 TRBV30
CASSVVQGLVDTQYF TGTGCCAGCAGCGTAGTACAGGGGCTGGTAGATACGCAGTATTTT TRBJ2-3 - TRBD1 TRBV9
CAAGHANTGELFF TGTGCTGCGGGGCACGCGAACACCGGGGAGCTGTTTTTT TRBJ2-2 - - TRBV28